This entry is about one T cell receptor beta chain. Per the original methods: How many nucleated cells were present was estimated from reference gene primer amplification. The method was immunoSEQ multiplex PCR; TCRdb's version includes in-frame clones alone and lacks a portion of them. V and J calls and clone size are those listed in that table; D and trimming were worked out from the DNA. Of 120,000 or so clones in the sample, 70% to 80% were seen once. This record comes from a study of blood T cell repertoires in COVID-19. Study summary: Nucleic acid was either cDNA or gDNA, and it came from T cells, B-cell-depleted T cells, or PBMCs.

J lost 0 bases, V lost 3 bases, and 12 bases had no gene match. The CDR3 is made up of 19 amino acids. From germline, CDR1 is SGHTS and CDR2 YDEGEE. The sequenced material came from peripheral blood. This rearrangement joins TRBV5-8 to TRBJ1-6, with TRBD1 matching 7 bases. The receptor's source is a human donor in a cohort sampled during active COVID-19. The CDR3 loop is CASSSDRQTYSSYNSPLHF. The DNA of the CDR3 is TGTGCCAGCAGCTCGGACAGGCAAACGTACAGCTCCTATAATTCACCCCTCCACTTT.